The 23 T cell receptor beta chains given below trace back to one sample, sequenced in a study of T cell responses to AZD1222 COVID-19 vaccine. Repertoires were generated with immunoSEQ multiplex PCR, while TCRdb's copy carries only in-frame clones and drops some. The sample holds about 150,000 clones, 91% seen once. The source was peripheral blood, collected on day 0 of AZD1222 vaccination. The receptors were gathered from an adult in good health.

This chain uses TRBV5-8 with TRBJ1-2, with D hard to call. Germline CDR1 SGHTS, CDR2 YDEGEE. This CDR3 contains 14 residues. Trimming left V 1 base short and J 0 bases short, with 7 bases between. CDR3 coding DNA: TGTGCCAGCAGCTTGACGGGGACTAACTATGGCTACACCTTC. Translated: CASSLTGTNYGYTF.

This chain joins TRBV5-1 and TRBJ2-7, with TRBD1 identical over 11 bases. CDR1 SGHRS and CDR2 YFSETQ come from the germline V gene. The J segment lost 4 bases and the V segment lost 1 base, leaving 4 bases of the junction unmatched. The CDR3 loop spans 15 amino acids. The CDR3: CASSLRGQGAYEQYF. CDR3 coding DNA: TGCGCCAGCAGCTTGCGCGGACAGGGGGCTTACGAGCAGTACTTC. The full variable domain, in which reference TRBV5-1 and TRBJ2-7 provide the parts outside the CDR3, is KAGVTQTPRYLIKTRGQQVTLSCSPISGHRSVSWYQQTPGQGLQFLFEYFSETQRNKGNFPGRFSGRQFSNSRSEMNVSTLELGDSALYLCASSLRGQGAYEQYFGPGTRLTVT.

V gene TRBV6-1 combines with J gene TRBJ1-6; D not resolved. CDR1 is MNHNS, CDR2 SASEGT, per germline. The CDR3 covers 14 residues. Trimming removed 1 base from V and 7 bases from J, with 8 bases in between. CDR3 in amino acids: CASSEETENSPLHF. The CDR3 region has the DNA TGTGCCAGCAGTGAAGAAACTGAGAATTCACCCCTCCACTTT.

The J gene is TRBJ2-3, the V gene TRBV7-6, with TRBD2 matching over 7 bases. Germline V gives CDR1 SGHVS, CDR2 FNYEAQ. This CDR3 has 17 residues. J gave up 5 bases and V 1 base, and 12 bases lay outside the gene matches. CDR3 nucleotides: TGTGCCAGCAGCTTAGGGAGCAGCCCCCCGGGAGGAGATACGCAGTATTTT. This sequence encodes CASSLGSSPPGGDTQYF.

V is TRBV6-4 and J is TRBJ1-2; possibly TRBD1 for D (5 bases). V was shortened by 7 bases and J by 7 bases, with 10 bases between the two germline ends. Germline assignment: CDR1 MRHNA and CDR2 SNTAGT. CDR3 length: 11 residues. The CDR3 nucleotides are TGTGCCAGCAAGGGGCACGGTGGCTACACCTTC. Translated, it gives CASKGHGGYTF.

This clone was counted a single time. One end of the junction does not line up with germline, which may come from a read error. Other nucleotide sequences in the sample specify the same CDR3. CDR3 amino acids: CASSLSRTGNNSPLHF. In nucleotides, the CDR3 is TGCGCCAGCAGCTTAAGTCGGACGGGGAATAATTCACCCCTCCACTTT. The V call is TRBV11-2, the J call TRBJ1-6, with no clear D. This CDR3 region has 16 residues. CDR1 is SGHAT, CDR2 FQNNGV, per germline.

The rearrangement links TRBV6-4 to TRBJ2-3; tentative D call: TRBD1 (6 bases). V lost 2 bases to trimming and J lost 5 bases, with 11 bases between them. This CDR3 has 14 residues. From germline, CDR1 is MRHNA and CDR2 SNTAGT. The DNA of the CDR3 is TGTGCCAGCAGTGACCAGGGGACCGGAGATACGCAGTATTTT. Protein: CASSDQGTGDTQYF.

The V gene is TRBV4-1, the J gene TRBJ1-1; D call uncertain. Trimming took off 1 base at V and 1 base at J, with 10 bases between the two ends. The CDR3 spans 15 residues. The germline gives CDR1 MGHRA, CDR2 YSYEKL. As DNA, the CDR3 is TGCGCCAGCAGCCAAGGGGCAGCCCAGAACACTGAAGCTTTCTTT. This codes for CASSQGAAQNTEAFF.

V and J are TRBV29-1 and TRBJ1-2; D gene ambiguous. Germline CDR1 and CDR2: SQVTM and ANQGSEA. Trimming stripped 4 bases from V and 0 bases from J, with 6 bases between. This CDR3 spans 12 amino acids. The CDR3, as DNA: TGCAGCGTTGGGCGGGCTAACTATGGCTACACCTTC. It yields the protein CSVGRANYGYTF.

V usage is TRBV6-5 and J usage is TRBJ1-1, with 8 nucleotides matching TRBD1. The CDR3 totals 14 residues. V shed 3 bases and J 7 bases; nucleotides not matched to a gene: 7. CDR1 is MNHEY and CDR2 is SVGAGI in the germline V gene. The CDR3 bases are TGTGCCAGCAGTTATGCAGGGGGCGTTGGTGAAGCTTTCTTT. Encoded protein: CASSYAGGVGEAFF.

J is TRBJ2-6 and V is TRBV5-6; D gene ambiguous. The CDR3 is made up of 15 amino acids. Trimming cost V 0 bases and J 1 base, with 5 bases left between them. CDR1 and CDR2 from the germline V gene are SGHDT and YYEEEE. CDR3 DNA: TGTGCCAGCAGCTTGGGTATATCTGGGGCCAACGTCCTGACTTTC. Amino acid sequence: CASSLGISGANVLTF.

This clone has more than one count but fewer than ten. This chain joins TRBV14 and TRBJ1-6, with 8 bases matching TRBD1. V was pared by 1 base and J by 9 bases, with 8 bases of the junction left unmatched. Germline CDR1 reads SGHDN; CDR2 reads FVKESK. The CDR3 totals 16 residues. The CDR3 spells CASSQGGPTGVSPLHF. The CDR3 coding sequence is TGTGCCAGCAGCCAAGGGGGCCCGACAGGGGTTTCACCCCTCCACTTT.

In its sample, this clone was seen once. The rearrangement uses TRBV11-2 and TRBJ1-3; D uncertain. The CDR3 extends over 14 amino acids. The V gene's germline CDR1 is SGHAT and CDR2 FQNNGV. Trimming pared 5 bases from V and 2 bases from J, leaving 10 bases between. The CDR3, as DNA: TGTGCCAGCAGCCCAGTGGTTCCTGGAAACACCATATATTTT. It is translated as CASSPVVPGNTIYF.

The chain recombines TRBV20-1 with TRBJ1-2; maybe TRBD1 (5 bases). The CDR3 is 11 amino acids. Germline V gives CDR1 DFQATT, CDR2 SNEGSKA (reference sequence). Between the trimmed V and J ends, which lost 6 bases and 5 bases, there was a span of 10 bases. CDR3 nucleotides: TGCAGTGCATCGACAGCTTATGGCTACACCTTC. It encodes CSASTAYGYTF.

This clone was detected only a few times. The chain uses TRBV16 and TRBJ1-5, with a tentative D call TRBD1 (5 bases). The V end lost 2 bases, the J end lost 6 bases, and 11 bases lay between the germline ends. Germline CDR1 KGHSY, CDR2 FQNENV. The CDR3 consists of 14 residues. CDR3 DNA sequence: TGTGCCAGCAGCCAACTACAGGTTGGTCAGCCCCAGCATTTT. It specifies CASSQLQVGQPQHF.

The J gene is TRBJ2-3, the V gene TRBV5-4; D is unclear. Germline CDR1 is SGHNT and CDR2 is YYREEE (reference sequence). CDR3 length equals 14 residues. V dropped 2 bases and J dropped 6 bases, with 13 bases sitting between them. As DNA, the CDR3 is TGTGCCAGCAGCTTACCTTCCGGCAGGGATACGCAGTATTTT. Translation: CASSLPSGRDTQYF. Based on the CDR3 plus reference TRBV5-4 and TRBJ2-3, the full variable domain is ETGVTQSPTHLIKTRGQQVTLRCSSQSGHNTVSWYQQALGQGPQFIFQYYREEENGRGNFPPRFSGLQFPNYSSELNVNALELDDSALYLCASSLPSGRDTQYFGPGTRLTVL.

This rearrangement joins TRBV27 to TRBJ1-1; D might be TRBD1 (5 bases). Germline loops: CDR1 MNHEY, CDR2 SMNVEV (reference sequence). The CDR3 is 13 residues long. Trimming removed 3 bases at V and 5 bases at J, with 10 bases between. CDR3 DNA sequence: TGTGCCAGCAGTTTTGGGGCACGAACTGAAGCTTTCTTT. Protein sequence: CASSFGARTEAFF.

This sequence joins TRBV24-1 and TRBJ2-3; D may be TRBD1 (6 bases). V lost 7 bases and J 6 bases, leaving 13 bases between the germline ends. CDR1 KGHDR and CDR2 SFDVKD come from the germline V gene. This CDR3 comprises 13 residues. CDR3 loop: CATSLQGRDTQYF. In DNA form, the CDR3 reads TGTGCCACCAGCCTACAGGGACGGGATACGCAGTATTTT.

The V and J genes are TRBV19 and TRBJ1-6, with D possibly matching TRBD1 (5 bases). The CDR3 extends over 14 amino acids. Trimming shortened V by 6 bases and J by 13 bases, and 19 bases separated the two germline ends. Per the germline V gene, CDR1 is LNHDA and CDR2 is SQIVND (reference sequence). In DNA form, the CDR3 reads TGTGCCAGTAGCCCCCAACCCGTGGGGCTCCCCCTCCACTTT. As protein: CASSPQPVGLPLHF. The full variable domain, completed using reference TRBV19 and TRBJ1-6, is DGGITQSPKYLFRKEGQNVTLSCEQNLNHDAMYWYRQDPGQGLRLIYYSQIVNDFQKGDIAEGYSVSREKKESFPLTVTSAQKNPTAFYLCASSPQPVGLPLHFGNGTRLTVT.

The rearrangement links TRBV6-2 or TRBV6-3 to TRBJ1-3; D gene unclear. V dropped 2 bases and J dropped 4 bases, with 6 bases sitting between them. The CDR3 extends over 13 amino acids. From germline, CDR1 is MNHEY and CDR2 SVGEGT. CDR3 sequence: CASSYNFGNTIYF. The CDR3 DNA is TGTGCCAGCAGTTACAATTTCGGAAACACCATATATTTT.

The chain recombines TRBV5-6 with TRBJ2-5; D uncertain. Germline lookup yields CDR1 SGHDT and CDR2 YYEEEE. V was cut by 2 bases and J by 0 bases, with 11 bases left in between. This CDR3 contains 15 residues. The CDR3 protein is CASSLGASYQETQYF. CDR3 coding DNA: TGTGCCAGCAGCTTAGGTGCGAGTTACCAAGAGACCCAGTACTTC.

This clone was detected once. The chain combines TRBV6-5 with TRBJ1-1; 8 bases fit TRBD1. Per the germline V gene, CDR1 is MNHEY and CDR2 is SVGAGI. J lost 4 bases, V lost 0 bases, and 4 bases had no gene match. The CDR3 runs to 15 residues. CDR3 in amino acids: CASSYSPGGGTEAFF. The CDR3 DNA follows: TGTGCCAGCAGTTACTCTCCAGGGGGCGGCACTGAAGCTTTCTTT.

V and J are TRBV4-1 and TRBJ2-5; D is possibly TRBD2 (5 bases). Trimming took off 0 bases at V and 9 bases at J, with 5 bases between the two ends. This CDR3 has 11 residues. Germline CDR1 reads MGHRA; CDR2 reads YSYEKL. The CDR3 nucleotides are TGCGCCAGCAGCCAAGAAGCGGCCCAGTACTTC. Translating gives CASSQEAAQYF.